The 9 T cell receptor beta chains given below trace back to one sample, sequenced in a study of blood T cell repertoires in COVID-19. Clones were read by immunoSEQ multiplex PCR, and TCRdb kept only the in-frame ones, dropping some. This sample has about 220,000 clones, with around 84% found just once. Sequenced: peripheral blood. The origin of the receptors is a man in his forties or fifties with active or convalescent COVID-19.

With respect to this clone: The same CDR3 also results from other DNA sequences found in this sample. The genes are TRBV28 and TRBJ2-7; D gene ambiguous. V was shortened by 2 bases and J by 3 bases, with 5 bases between the two germline ends. Germline V gives CDR1 MDHEN, CDR2 SYDVKM. CDR3 size: 12 residues. In DNA, the CDR3 is TGTGCCAGCAGTTTAGGCCTCTACGAGCAGTACTTC. It specifies CASSLGLYEQYF.

V is TRBV4-1 and J is TRBJ1-4; 9 bases map to TRBD1. CDR1 is MGHRA and CDR2 is YSYEKL in the germline V gene. With 2 bases clipped from V and 3 bases from J, the junction kept 1 base outside the gene matches. The CDR3 is 15 residues long. CDR3 nucleotide sequence: TGCGCCAGCAGCCAAAGGACAGGGGCTAATGAAAAACTGTTTTTT. Its protein is CASSQRTGANEKLFF.

V gene TRBV5-1 combines with J gene TRBJ2-6, with a weak D call TRBD1 (6 bases). V lost 2 bases and J lost 2, with 8 bases in between. The CDR3 contains 15 residues. Germline V lookup: CDR1 SGHRS, CDR2 YFSETQ. The CDR3 region has the DNA TGCGCCAGCAGCTTACAGGGAGCTGGGGCCAACGTCCTGACTTTC. As protein: CASSLQGAGANVLTF.

The sample holds one count of this clone. The chain employs TRBV28 and TRBJ2-1, with D tentatively TRBD1 (6 bases). The V end was cut by 6 bases, the J end by 13 bases, with 22 bases between. The CDR3 contains 14 residues. Germline loops: CDR1 MDHEN, CDR2 SYDVKM. The CDR3 is CASSPNDRPLIQFF. The CDR3 DNA is TGTGCCAGCAGCCCTAACGACAGGCCCCTGATCCAGTTCTTC.

This chain connects TRBV11-2 to TRBJ2-1; a weak D match, TRBD2 (6 bases). The V end was cut by 5 bases, the J end by 4 bases, with 15 bases between. Germline assignment: CDR1 SGHAT and CDR2 FQNNGV. The length of the CDR3 is 15 residues. The CDR3 sequence is CASSAGPITYNEQFF. For the CDR3, the DNA is TGTGCCAGCAGCGCGGGACCGATTACTTACAATGAGCAGTTCTTC.

The genes are TRBV3-1 (or the pseudogene TRBV3-2) and TRBJ2-1, with 14 bases fitting TRBD2. Trimming cost V 4 bases and J 9 bases; bases outside gene matches: 5. In germline, CDR1 is LGHDT, CDR2 YNNKEL (reference sequence). This CDR3 comprises 15 residues. CDR3 sequence: CASSPGLAGAGEQFF. The CDR3 DNA sequence: TGTGCCAGCAGCCCGGGACTAGCGGGGGCGGGTGAGCAGTTCTTC.

The chain couples TRBV7-2 to TRBJ2-7; 8 nucleotides align to TRBD1. V lost 5 bases to trimming and J lost 0 bases; unmatched junction nucleotides: 6. This CDR3 is 15 amino acids long. Germline CDR1 is SGHTA and CDR2 is FQGNSA. CDR3 protein: CASSAGQEFSYEQYF. CDR3 nucleotide sequence: TGTGCCAGCAGCGCGGGACAGGAGTTCTCCTACGAGCAGTACTTC.

The genes are TRBV13 and TRBJ2-7; 8 bases align to TRBD2. The length of the CDR3 is 14 residues. Trimming cost V 1 base and J 4 bases; bases outside gene matches: 3. Germline V gives CDR1 PRHDT, CDR2 FYEKMQ (reference sequence). The CDR3 is CASSLAAGAYEQYV. Here the CDR3 DNA reads TGTGCCAGCAGCTTAGCAGCGGGAGCTTACGAGCAGTACGTC.

This chain joins TRBV5-1 and TRBJ1-1; TRBD1 aligns across 8 bases. V was clipped by 0 bases and J by 4 bases; unmatched bases: 5. CDR3 length equals 15 residues. Germline CDR1 is SGHRS and CDR2 is YFSETQ. CDR3 protein: CASSLAGRGLTEAFF. Here the CDR3 DNA reads TGCGCCAGCAGCTTGGCCGGCAGGGGGCTCACTGAAGCTTTCTTT.